This is a list of T cell receptor beta chains from one sample in a study of T cells in Graves' hyperthyroidism and ophthalmopathy. TCRdb re-called the multiplex PCR reads through MiXCR, storing one row per CDR3 protein. The profile shows 550,000 to 600,000 distinct CDR3 sequences, about 45% of them singletons. The sample was peripheral blood or thyroid tissue (not recorded which). Receptors originate from an adult woman with Graves' disease, either hyperthyroidism or ophthalmopathy (not recorded which). Each CDR3 is given with its conserved first and last residue. The D gene is left open where the match is weak. Clone size is shown for a subset of rows, as once, few, many or a class of expanded clone.

d_call	v_call	clone_size	j_call	cdr3_nt	cdr3_aa
.	TRBV29-1	few	TRBJ2-5	TGCAGCGTGGCCTTGGAACAAGAGACCCAGTACTTC	CSVALEQETQYF
.	TRBV10-3	many	TRBJ2-7	TGTGCCATCAGTGTAGGGACGGCCTACGAGCAGTACTTC	CAISVGTAYEQYF
.	TRBV4-1	many	TRBJ2-5	TGCGCCAGCAGCCAATGGCAGAAGGAGACCCAGTACTTC	CASSQWQKETQYF
.	TRBV12-3/TRBV12-4	.	TRBJ2-5	TGTGCCAGCGAGGAGGAGGCGACCCAGTACTTC	CASEEEATQYF
.	TRBV25-1	many	TRBJ2-2	TGTGCCAGCAGTAGCGGTTCGAACACCGGGGAGCTGTTTTTT	CASSSGSNTGELFF
.	TRBV29-1	once	TRBJ1-2	TGCAGCTCCCGAGGGGTTAACTATGGCTACACCTTC	CSSRGVNYGYTF
.	TRBV5-1	many	TRBJ2-7	TGCGCCAGCAGCTCGAACCCCCAGGGCTCTGGGGCAGGCGAGCAGTACTTC	CASSSNPQGSGAGEQYF
TRBD1	TRBV10-3	.	TRBJ1-5	TGTGCTAGACAGACAGGGGACAATCAGCCCCAGCATTTT	CARQTGDNQPQHF
.	TRBV10-3	many	TRBJ2-7	TGTGCCATCAGTGATTCAGGGTCTGCGGTCGAGCAGTACTTC	CAISDSGSAVEQYF
.	TRBV10-3	.	TRBJ1-1	TGTGCCATCAGTGAACTAGCGGGTGAGGGGAACACTGAAGCTTTCTTT	CAISELAGEGNTEAFF
.	TRBV6-5	.	TRBJ1-2	TGTGCCAGCAGGGATGCACACTATGGCTACACCTTC	CASRDAHYGYTF
.	TRBV29-1	.	TRBJ2-3	TGCAGCGTTGGAGGGGGGCCTGATACGCAGTATTTT	CSVGGGPDTQYF
.	TRBV15	few	TRBJ2-6	TGTGCCACCAGCAGAGATTCCGGAGGTGGGGCCAACGTCCTGACTTTC	CATSRDSGGGANVLTF
TRBD1	TRBV7-9	many	TRBJ2-7	TGTGCCAGCAGCCTAGTCCAGGGGGCTTCCTACGAGCAGTACTTC	CASSLVQGASYEQYF
TRBD2	TRBV6-5	few	TRBJ2-7	TGTGCCAGCAGTTACACGGGGGGCGAGCAGTACTTC	CASSYTGGEQYF
.	TRBV7-9	.	TRBJ2-7	TGTGCCAGCACAGCGTGGACTTCCTACGAGCAGTACTTC	CASTAWTSYEQYF
.	TRBV6-1	few	TRBJ1-4	TGTGCCAGCAGCCCCCCGGGAGCTCGGGGGGAAAAACTGTTTTTT	CASSPPGARGEKLFF
.	TRBV20-1	many	TRBJ2-7	TGCAGTGCTAGAGCCCCCAGGGGGGACGAGCAGTACTTC	CSARAPRGDEQYF
.	TRBV7-2	many	TRBJ2-7	TGTGCCAGCAGCCACCCCGGCGGGACCTACGAGCAGTACTTC	CASSHPGGTYEQYF
.	TRBV7-2	many	TRBJ2-5	TGTGCCAGCAGCTTAAATGGGCAAACCAGGGAGACCCAGTACTTC	CASSLNGQTRETQYF
TRBD1	TRBV7-8	.	TRBJ2-7	TGTGCCAGCAGCCCAGGGACAGGGGTCTGGGAGCAGTACTTC	CASSPGTGVWEQYF
.	TRBV7-2	many	TRBJ1-2	TGTGCCAGCAGCCATAGGGGGGGATATAACTATGGCTACACCTTC	CASSHRGGYNYGYTF
TRBD2	TRBV7-2	many	TRBJ2-7	TGTGCCAGCAGCCCAGGACTAGCGGGAGTAGCCGAGCAGTACTTC	CASSPGLAGVAEQYF
.	TRBV6-1	many	TRBJ2-2	TGTGCCTTGCGACAAACCGGGGAGCTGTTTTTT	CALRQTGELFF
TRBD2	TRBV5-1	.	TRBJ2-7	TGCGCCAGCAGCTGGAGGACTAGCGGGGACGCGCAGTACTTC	CASSWRTSGDAQYF
.	TRBV30	many	TRBJ1-2	TGTGCCTGGAGGAAACAGGGTACAGCGACTTATGGCTACACCTTC	CAWRKQGTATYGYTF